The sequence of this T cell receptor (beta chain) was determined in a study of CD8 T cells in Susac syndrome. TCR beta was sequenced from blood CD8+ and CD4+ T cells. TEMRA cells were enriched by FACS, while CD8+ and CD4+ T cells were obtained through a negative isolation that was performed magnetically. With random hexamers, 0.5 to 1 ug RNA was reverse transcribed. MiXCR, applied by TCRdb to the immunoSEQ multiplex PCR reads, yields one record per CDR3 protein. Of about 120,000 distinct CDR3 sequences in the sample, around 94% were seen once. The CDR3 length is 13 residues. The V end was cut by 2 bases, the J end by 7 bases, with 9 bases between. The germline V gene has CDR1 MGHDK and CDR2 SYGVNS.

The TCR originated in a human donor with Susac syndrome. V gene TRBV25-1 combines with J gene TRBJ1-5; D is unresolved. Sequencing used CD8+ T cells from PBMCs. In DNA, the CDR3 is TGTGCCAGCAGTGAAGCACTCGGCCAGCCCCAGCATTTT. It is translated as CASSEALGQPQHF. The full variable domain, rest sourced from reference TRBV25-1 and TRBJ1-5, is EADIYQTPRYLVIGTGKKITLECSQTMGHDKMYWYQQDPGMELHLIHYSYGVNSTEKGDLSSESTVSRIRTEHFPLTLESARPSHTSQYLCASSEALGQPQHFGDGTRLSIL.